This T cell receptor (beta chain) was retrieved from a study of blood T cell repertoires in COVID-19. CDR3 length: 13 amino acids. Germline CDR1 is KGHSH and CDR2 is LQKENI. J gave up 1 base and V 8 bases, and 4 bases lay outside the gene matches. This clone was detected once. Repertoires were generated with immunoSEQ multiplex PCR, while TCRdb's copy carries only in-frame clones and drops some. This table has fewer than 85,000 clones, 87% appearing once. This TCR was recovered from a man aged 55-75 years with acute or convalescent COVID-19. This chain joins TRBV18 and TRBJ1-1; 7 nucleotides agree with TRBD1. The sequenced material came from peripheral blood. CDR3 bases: TGTGCCAGCCGGGAGGGGGCGAACACTGAAGCTTTCTTT. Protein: CASREGANTEAFF.